The TCR beta chain described here comes from a study of blood T cell repertoires in COVID-19. Study-level information: Acute and convalescent COVID-19 specimens originated in the United States, Italy and Spain. PBMCs, B-cell-depleted T cells, or T cells were the source of the cDNA or gDNA that made up the material.

Authors' methods: Nucleated cell counts were estimated from reference gene primer amplification. The protocol was immunoSEQ multiplex PCR, while the TCRdb copy is restricted to in-frame clones and leaves out a portion. D and trimming were read from the DNA, whereas the V and J calls and clone size are those reported in that table. Of hundreds of thousands of clones listed, approximately 81% were seen once; the top ten hold 18%. Germline values: CDR1 SGHNT, CDR2 YENEEA. V lost 2 bases and J 11 bases, leaving 12 bases between the germline ends. The CDR3 contains 12 residues. Sequenced sample: peripheral blood. The sequence came from an elderly woman with active or convalescent COVID-19. The chain has TRBV11-3 and TRBJ1-1, with D perhaps TRBD1 (6 bases). The CDR3 reads CASSLKGGVAFF. The CDR3 DNA follows: TGTGCCAGCAGCTTAAAAGGGGGTGTGGCTTTCTTT.